The source of this T cell receptor (beta chain) is a study of blood T cell repertoires in COVID-19. Study as a whole: COVID-19 samples, acute and convalescent, were from the United States, Italy and Spain.

Germline CDR1 reads SGHRS; CDR2 reads YFSETQ. The CDR3 spans 13 residues. The ends were cut back, 4 bases at V and 6 bases at J, with 12 bases in the middle. Sequenced by immunoSEQ multiplex PCR; TCRdb stores in-frame clones only, minus some. This sample has roughly 140,000 clones; 81% occur once, and the top ten carry about 7.5%. The sequence was obtained from a human donor in a cohort sampled during active COVID-19. Sample: peripheral blood. This chain connects TRBV5-1 to TRBJ2-3, with D perhaps matching TRBD1 (6 bases). The CDR3 coding sequence is TGCGCCAGCAGCGGGGACATCGGGGATACGCAGTATTTT. This gives the protein CASSGDIGDTQYF.